This TCR beta chain originates from a study of blood T cell repertoires in COVID-19. This clone was found a few times. Sequencing used immunoSEQ multiplex PCR; TCRdb keeps in-frame clones, though not all of them. The data hold under 200,000 clones, with 86% observed a single time. Membership in each cohort depended on participant-reported clinical history. This TCR came from a middle-aged man with acute COVID-19. Sequencing input: PBMCs or T cells enriched from blood (not recorded which).

CDR3: CASSRTGVENNEQFF. For the CDR3, the DNA is TGCGCCAGCAGCCGAACGGGAGTAGAGAACAATGAGCAGTTCTTC. V is TRBV4-1 and J is TRBJ2-1; maybe TRBD2 (6 bases). The CDR3 runs 15 residues. Looked up from germline, CDR1 is MGHRA and CDR2 is YSYEKL. V lost 4 bases, J lost 5 bases, and 15 bases lay in between.